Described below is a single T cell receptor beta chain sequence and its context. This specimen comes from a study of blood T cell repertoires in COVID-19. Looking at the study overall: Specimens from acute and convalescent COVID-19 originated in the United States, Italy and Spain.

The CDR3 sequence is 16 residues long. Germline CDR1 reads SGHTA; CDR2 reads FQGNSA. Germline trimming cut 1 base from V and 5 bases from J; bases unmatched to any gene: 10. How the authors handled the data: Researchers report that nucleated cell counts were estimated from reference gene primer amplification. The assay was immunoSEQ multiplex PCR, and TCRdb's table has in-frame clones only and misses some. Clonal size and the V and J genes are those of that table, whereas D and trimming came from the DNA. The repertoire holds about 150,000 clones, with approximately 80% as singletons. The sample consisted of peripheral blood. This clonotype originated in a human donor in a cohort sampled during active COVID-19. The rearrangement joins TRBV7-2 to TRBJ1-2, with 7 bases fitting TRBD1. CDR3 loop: CASSLGGTGTAYGYTF. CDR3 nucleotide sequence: TGTGCCAGCAGCTTAGGAGGAACCGGGACAGCTTATGGCTACACCTTC.